Following are 9 T cell receptor beta chains from one sample sequenced in a study of OX40 agonist ivuxolimab in advanced cancers. Sequenced by immunoSEQ multiplex PCR; TCRdb stores in-frame clones only, minus some. Of 60,000 to 100,000 clones listed, about nine tenths are singletons. The sequenced sample was CD4+ or CD8+ T cells sorted from blood, obtained in a trial of the OX40 agonist ivuxolimab. These TCRs come from an adult with an advanced solid tumor such as melanoma, head and neck, liver or kidney cancer.

This chain uses TRBV2 with TRBJ2-2; TRBD2 agrees at 9 bases. CDR1 is SNHLY, CDR2 FYNNEI, per germline. V gave up 8 bases and J gave up 5 bases; unmatched junction bases: 9. The CDR3 covers 15 residues. CDR3 protein: CASRFSAGGTGELFF. The CDR3 nucleotides are TGTGCCAGCCGTTTTTCAGCGGGAGGAACCGGGGAGCTGTTTTTT.

V usage is TRBV11-2 and J usage is TRBJ2-7; tentatively, D is TRBD1 (5 bases). This CDR3 comprises 14 residues. The germline gives CDR1 SGHAT, CDR2 FQNNGV. Trimming removed 5 bases at V and 2 bases at J, with 13 bases between. In DNA, the CDR3 is TGTGCCAGCAGCAGCGCAGGGAAGCCCTACGAGCAGTACTTC. It codes for CASSSAGKPYEQYF.

V and J are TRBV2 and TRBJ2-3; D is perhaps TRBD1 (5 bases). This CDR3 contains 14 residues. The germline gives CDR1 SNHLY, CDR2 FYNNEI. V lost 4 bases and J 2 bases, leaving 10 bases between the germline ends. The CDR3 DNA is TGTGCCAGCAGTGCTGGGGCAGTCACAGATACGCAGTATTTT. It specifies CASSAGAVTDTQYF.

This chain links TRBV19 with TRBJ1-3, with D unresolved. The V and J ends lost 3 bases and 0 bases respectively, with 15 bases between them. CDR1 and CDR2 (germline): LNHDA, SQIVND (reference sequence). CDR3 length equals 17 residues. The CDR3 sequence: CASSILGLRGSGNTIYF. The CDR3 DNA reads as TGTGCCAGTAGTATTTTGGGCCTTCGAGGCTCTGGAAACACCATATATTTT.

The chain employs TRBV7-2 and TRBJ2-7; TRBD2 matches at 7 bases. Germline V gives CDR1 SGHTA, CDR2 FQGNSA. Germline trimming cut 3 bases from V and 7 bases from J; bases unmatched to any gene: 3. The CDR3 is made up of 12 amino acids. Written as DNA, the CDR3 is TGTGCCAGCAGCTTGCTGCGGGGGGAGCAGTACTTC. Translation: CASSLLRGEQYF. Combining the CDR3 with reference TRBV7-2 and TRBJ2-7 gives the whole variable domain GAGVSQSPSNKVTEKGKDVELRCDPISGHTALYWYRQSLGQGLEFLIYFQGNSAPDKSGLPSDRFSAERTGGSVSTLTIQRTQQEDSAVYLCASSLLRGEQYFGPGTRLTVT.

The rearrangement uses TRBV4-3 and TRBJ2-6, with TRBD2 matching 14 bases. V was clipped by 2 bases and J by 2 bases; unmatched bases: 11. Germline V gene data show CDR1 as LGHNA and CDR2 as YSLEER. CDR3 length equals 21 residues. The CDR3 coding sequence is TGCGCCAGCAGCCAACGGCCGGGACTAGCGGGGGTGGGGGCTGGGGCCAACGTCCTGACTTTC. Protein sequence: CASSQRPGLAGVGAGANVLTF.

This clone has a single count. The V gene is TRBV30, the J gene TRBJ2-3; the D gene is possibly TRBD2 (5 bases). Germline CDR1 and CDR2: GTSNPN and SVGIG (reference sequence). CDR3 length: 16 residues. V lost 1 base, J lost 2 bases, and 16 bases lay in between. CDR3 protein: CAWSDTVARTTDTQYF. The CDR3 nucleotides are TGTGCCTGGAGTGACACGGTAGCGAGAACCACAGATACGCAGTATTTT.

The chain recombines TRBV28 with TRBJ2-3, with 7 bases fitting TRBD1. The V gene's germline CDR1 is MDHEN and CDR2 SYDVKM. This CDR3 is built from 16 residues. The V segment lost 5 bases and the J segment 2 bases; nucleotides outside the gene matches: 10. The CDR3 spells CASSPNRQGATDTQYF. The CDR3, as DNA: TGTGCCAGCAGTCCCAACCGACAGGGAGCCACAGATACGCAGTATTTT.

The V and J genes are TRBV9 and TRBJ2-5; the match to TRBD2 covers 7 bases. Germline CDR1 SGDLS, CDR2 YYNGEE. J gave up 1 base and V 1 base, and 7 bases lay outside the gene matches. This CDR3 has 16 amino acids. The CDR3 loop is CASSVSPIAGQETQYF. The DNA for the CDR3 is TGTGCCAGCAGCGTATCCCCCATAGCGGGCCAAGAGACCCAGTACTTC.